This T cell receptor beta chain was documented in a study of shared clonotypes between healthy human individuals. This table comes from immunoSEQ multiplex PCR, and its TCRdb copy is limited to in-frame clones, with some not included. The sample includes 1.4 million to 1.5 million clones, around 97% seen only once; the top ten take roughly 1.1%. Sequenced material: naive CD4+ T cells sorted from blood. Stated subset: CD45RA+ positively selected. The receptor was derived from a man aged 30 to 45 in good health.

The CDR3 loop is CAAKRTGRDNQPQHF. For the CDR3, the DNA is TGTGCCGCAAAAAGGACAGGCCGAGACAATCAGCCCCAGCATTTT. This chain connects TRBV6-1 to TRBJ1-5, with 7 bases matching TRBD1. Per the germline V gene, CDR1 is MNHNS and CDR2 is SASEGT. The CDR3 runs to 15 residues. Germline trimming cut 11 bases from V and 3 bases from J; bases unmatched to any gene: 13.